This T cell receptor (beta chain) was captured by sequencing in a study of T cell responses to AZD1222 COVID-19 vaccine. Study-wide results and limits: When two AZD1222 doses had been given, Spike-specific TCR breadth and depth rose. Distributed over spike, vaccine-associated CD4 TCRs predominated at 160-218 and 743-854. Repertoires were obtained solely post-peak T cell response.

The V gene's germline CDR1 is SGDLS and CDR2 YYNGEE. V lost 0 bases and J lost 5, with 17 bases in between. This CDR3 comprises 16 residues. This clone was picked up one time. The target antigen is unknown. Profiled with immunoSEQ multiplex PCR; TCRdb holds only in-frame clones, not every one. Among roughly 170,000 clones listed, 87% were seen once. This sequence was found in an adult in good health. The chain carries TRBV9 and TRBJ2-5; the D call may be TRBD1 or TRBD2 (5 bases each). The sequencing here drew on peripheral blood, taken on day 0 of AZD1222 vaccination. CDR3 coding DNA: TGTGCCAGCAGCGTAGGATCGCGAGGGTGGGGGGAGACCCAGTACTTC. Translated, it gives CASSVGSRGWGETQYF.